The following is a T cell receptor (beta chain) sequence with its context. Its antigen is still unknown. The CDR3 loop spans 16 amino acids. Germline assignment: CDR1 MNHNY and CDR2 SVGAGI (reference sequence). V lost 2 bases to trimming and J lost 1 base; unmatched junction nucleotides: 5. This sample was included in a study of cytomegalovirus exposure and HLA in healthy donors. Points from the study as a whole: A few V segments could not be told apart, such as TRBV6-2 and TRBV6-3, and were left out.

Researchers ran the PCR with 60 Vbeta and 13 Jbeta primers. In the authors' methods: The authors later counted 65 million to 90 million unique TCR beta chains, 9.5 million to 13 million of them shared. Sequenced by immunoSEQ multiplex PCR; TCRdb stores in-frame clones only, minus some. The DNA gave D and trimming, while V, J and clone size come from that table. Of over 150,000 clones in the sample, under 90% were seen once. What was sequenced was PBMCs. The TCR was taken from a man aged 25-45 years in good health and CMV-seronegative. The chain recombines TRBV6-6 with TRBJ1-1; 9 bases align to TRBD1. The CDR3 spells CASSYGTGRENTEAFF. CDR3 in DNA: TGTGCCAGCAGTTACGGGACAGGGAGGGAGAACACTGAAGCTTTCTTT.